A single sample is the source of the 5 T cell receptor beta chains below, sequenced in a study of cytotoxic CD8 clonotypes in ibrutinib-treated CLL. TCRdb's table, derived via immunoSEQ multiplex PCR, lists solely in-frame clones and lacks some. The sample has 43,000 or so clones, 50% to 80% seen once. The sequencing here drew on PBMCs, taken after 24 months of ibrutinib treatment. The receptors derive from a human donor with chronic lymphocytic leukemia.

The chain is built from TRBV6-6 and TRBJ2-7; D is unclear. The CDR3 contains 12 residues. Germline CDR1 and CDR2: MNHNY and SVGAGI (reference sequence). V lost 2 bases to trimming and J lost 5 bases, with 7 bases between them. The DNA for the CDR3 is TGTGCCAGCAGTTACGTCTCAAACGAGCAGTACTTC. It encodes CASSYVSNEQYF.

This sequence joins TRBV11-2 and TRBJ1-1; D not certain. The CDR3 extends over 13 amino acids. Germline V CDR1 and CDR2: SGHAT, FQNNGV. V was trimmed by 0 bases and J by 4 bases, leaving 6 bases between them. CDR3 amino acids: CASSLELATEAFF. The CDR3 bases are TGTGCCAGCAGCTTAGAATTGGCCACTGAAGCTTTCTTT.

The chain couples TRBV5-1 to TRBJ1-1; a possible D gene is TRBD1 (6 bases). CDR1 SGHRS and CDR2 YFSETQ come from the germline V gene. The length of the CDR3 is 15 residues. With 2 bases removed from V and 0 bases from J, the gap between germline ends came to 11 bases. The CDR3 is CASSLGDTMNTEAFF. CDR3 bases: TGCGCCAGCAGCTTAGGGGACACGATGAACACTGAAGCTTTCTTT.

This chain links TRBV11-1 with TRBJ2-1; D gene uncertain. This CDR3 region has 13 residues. V lost 0 bases and J 8 bases, leaving 8 bases between the germline ends. Germline V gene sequence: CDR1 SGHAT, CDR2 FQDESV (reference sequence). Here the CDR3 reads CASSLAFSYEQFF. Here the CDR3 DNA reads TGTGCCAGCAGCTTAGCGTTTTCTTATGAGCAGTTCTTC.

This chain links TRBV29-1 with TRBJ1-5; unclear D gene. V dropped 4 bases and J dropped 6 bases, with 10 bases sitting between them. The CDR3 extends over 12 amino acids. The V gene's germline CDR1 is SQVTM and CDR2 ANQGSEA. The CDR3 region is CSVGMWGQPQHF. Written as DNA, the CDR3 is TGCAGCGTTGGAATGTGGGGTCAGCCCCAGCATTTT.